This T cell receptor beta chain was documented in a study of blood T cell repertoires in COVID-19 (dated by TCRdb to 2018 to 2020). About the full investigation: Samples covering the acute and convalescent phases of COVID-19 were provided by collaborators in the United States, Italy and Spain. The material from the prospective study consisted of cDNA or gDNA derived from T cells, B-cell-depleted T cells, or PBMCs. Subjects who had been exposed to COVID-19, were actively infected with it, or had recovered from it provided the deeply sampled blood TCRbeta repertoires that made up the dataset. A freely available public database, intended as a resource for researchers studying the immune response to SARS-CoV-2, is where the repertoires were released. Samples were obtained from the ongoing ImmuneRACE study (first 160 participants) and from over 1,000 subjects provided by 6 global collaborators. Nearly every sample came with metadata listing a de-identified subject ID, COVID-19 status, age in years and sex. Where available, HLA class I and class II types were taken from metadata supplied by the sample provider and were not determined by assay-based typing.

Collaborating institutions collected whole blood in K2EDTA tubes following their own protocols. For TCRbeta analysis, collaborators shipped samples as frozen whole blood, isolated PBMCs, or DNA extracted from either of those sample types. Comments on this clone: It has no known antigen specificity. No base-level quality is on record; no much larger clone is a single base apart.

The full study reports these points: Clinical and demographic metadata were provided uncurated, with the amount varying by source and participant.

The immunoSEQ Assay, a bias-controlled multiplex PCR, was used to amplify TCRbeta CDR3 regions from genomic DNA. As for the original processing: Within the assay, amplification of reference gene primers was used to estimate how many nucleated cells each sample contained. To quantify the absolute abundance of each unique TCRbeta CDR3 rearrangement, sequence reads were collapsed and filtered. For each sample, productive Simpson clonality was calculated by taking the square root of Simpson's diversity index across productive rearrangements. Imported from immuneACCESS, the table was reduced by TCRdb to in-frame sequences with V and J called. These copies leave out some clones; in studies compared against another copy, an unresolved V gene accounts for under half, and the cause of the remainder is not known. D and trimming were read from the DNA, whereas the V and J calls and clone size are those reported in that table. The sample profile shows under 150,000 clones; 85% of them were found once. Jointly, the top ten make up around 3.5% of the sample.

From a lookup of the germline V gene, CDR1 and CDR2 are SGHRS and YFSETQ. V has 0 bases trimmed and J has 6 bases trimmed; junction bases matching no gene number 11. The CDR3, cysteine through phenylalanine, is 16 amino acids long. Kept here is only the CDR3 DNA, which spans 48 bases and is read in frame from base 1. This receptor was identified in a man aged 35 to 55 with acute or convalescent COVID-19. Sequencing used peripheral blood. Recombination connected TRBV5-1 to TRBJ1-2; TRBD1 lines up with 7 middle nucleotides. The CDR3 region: CASSLAGDSLSDGYTF. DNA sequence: TGCGCCAGCAGCTTGGCAGGGGACAGCCTGTCTGATGGCTACACCTTC.